The 16 T cell receptor beta chains reported below all come from one sample, sequenced in a study of graft-versus-host responses after intestinal transplantation. The assay was immunoSEQ multiplex PCR, and TCRdb's table has in-frame clones only and misses some. The table includes about 130,000 clones, about 92% detected once. No antigens are known for them. The specimen comprised unstimulated CD4+ T cells sorted from spleen or lymph node cells, sampled before intestinal transplant. The receptors were sampled from a human donor who received an intestinal transplant.

This clone was observed a single time. The rearrangement links TRBV14 to TRBJ1-6, with 8 bases identical to TRBD1. Per the germline V gene, CDR1 is SGHDN and CDR2 is FVKESK. After removal of 4 bases from V and 3 bases from J, the junction contained 5 bases not matched to a gene. This CDR3 has 16 amino acids. The chain's CDR3 is CASSPLTGVYNSPLHF. In DNA form, the CDR3 reads TGTGCCAGCAGCCCACTGACAGGGGTCTATAATTCACCCCTCCACTTT.

The chain joins TRBV6-1 to TRBJ2-5; D call uncertain. The CDR3 extends over 15 amino acids. V was clipped by 0 bases and J by 10 bases, with 18 bases between them. Germline V lookup: CDR1 MNHNS, CDR2 SASEGT. The CDR3, as DNA: TGTGCCAGCAGTGAAGCGTCATATCGCGGTTCAAACCAGTACTTC. It specifies CASSEASYRGSNQYF.

The chain recombines TRBV19 with TRBJ2-3; the match to TRBD1 covers 7 bases. With 3 bases clipped from V and 0 bases from J, the junction kept 6 bases outside the gene matches. CDR1 is LNHDA, CDR2 SQIVND, per germline (reference sequence). This CDR3 is built from 16 residues. CDR3 sequence: CASSISDRVSTDTQYF. As DNA, the CDR3 is TGTGCCAGTAGTATTTCCGACAGGGTTAGCACAGATACGCAGTATTTT.

The chain uses TRBV5-1 and TRBJ1-1; no reliable D call. From germline, CDR1 is SGHRS and CDR2 YFSETQ. V shed 2 bases and J shed 7 bases, with 9 bases lying between them. The CDR3 has 12 amino acids. CDR3 DNA sequence: TGCGCCAGCAGCTTCGCCGAGGGTGAAGCTTTCTTT. This encodes CASSFAEGEAFF.

The gene calls are TRBV5-6 and TRBJ1-6, with TRBD1 matching 7 bases. Per the germline V gene, CDR1 is SGHDT and CDR2 is YYEEEE. With 6 bases clipped from V and 9 bases from J, the junction kept 6 bases outside the gene matches. The CDR3 spans 13 residues. The CDR3, as DNA: TGTGCCAGCACCGCCCACAGGGGTTCACCCCTCCACTTT. It yields the protein CASTAHRGSPLHF.

The chain uses TRBV15 and TRBJ1-3; D might be TRBD1 (6 bases). The CDR3 is 20 amino acids. Germline CDR1 reads LNHNV; CDR2 reads YYDKDF (reference sequence). V lost 0 bases, J lost 5 bases, and 26 bases lay in between. CDR3 coding DNA: TGTGCCACCAGCAGAGATTATGGAAGTCGGGACACGCAGGGAAGAAACACCATATATTTT. Translated: CATSRDYGSRDTQGRNTIYF.

CDR3 sequence reads: CASSSGAGYEQYF. The CDR3 DNA reads as TGTGCCAGCTCCTCGGGCGCGGGCTACGAGCAGTACTTC. The chain recombines TRBV18 with TRBJ2-7; tentatively, D is TRBD2 (5 bases). This CDR3 has 13 amino acids. Between the trimmed V and J ends, which lost 6 bases and 3 bases, there was a span of 12 bases. CDR1 is KGHSH, CDR2 LQKENI, per germline.

This chain links TRBV4-1 with TRBJ2-7, with D perhaps matching TRBD2 (7 bases). The V gene's germline CDR1 is MGHRA and CDR2 YSYEKL. The CDR3 spans 15 residues. With 2 bases removed from V and 2 bases from J, the gap between germline ends came to 13 bases. DNA of the CDR3: TGCGCCAGCAGCCAATTACCCGGGGGGCCCTACGAGCAGTACTTC. It yields the protein CASSQLPGGPYEQYF.

The chain combines TRBV7-9 with TRBJ2-4, with 8 bases lining up with TRBD2. Germline values: CDR1 SEHNR, CDR2 FQNEAQ (reference sequence). The CDR3 loop spans 19 amino acids. V shed 1 base, J shed 4 bases, and the junction held 15 bases outside the gene matches. CDR3 nucleotides: TGTGCCAGCAGCTTAGGGTCTGGTAGCGGGGCGAAGAGGAAAAACATTCAGTACTTC. It encodes CASSLGSGSGAKRKNIQYF.

The genes are TRBV30 and TRBJ1-5, with 7 positions matching TRBD1. Germline V gene lookup returns CDR1 GTSNPN and CDR2 SVGIG (reference sequence). V shed 1 base and J 4 bases; nucleotides not matched to a gene: 4. CDR3 length: 14 amino acids. The CDR3 DNA follows: TGTGCCTGGAGTGGGGACAGCCCTAATCAGCCCCAGCATTTT. Amino acids: CAWSGDSPNQPQHF.

The sample holds a few counts of this clone. The rearrangement joins TRBV7-9 to TRBJ2-1, with 10 bases aligning to TRBD2. The CDR3 runs to 13 residues. V lost 5 bases and J lost 16; bases outside the gene matches: 11. The germline gives CDR1 SEHNR, CDR2 FQNEAQ (reference sequence). This chain's CDR3 is CASSASGRVESFF. CDR3 nucleotides: TGTGCCAGCAGCGCCAGCGGGAGGGTGGAGAGCTTCTTC.

The chain uses TRBV6-6 and TRBJ1-5; 7 positions agree with TRBD1. Germline loops: CDR1 MNHNY, CDR2 SVGAGI (reference sequence). There are 12 residues in the CDR3. Losses at the gene ends were 6 bases for V and 4 bases for J; bases not matched to a gene: 0. The CDR3 sequence is CASRTGNQPQHF. DNA for the CDR3: TGTGCCAGCAGGACAGGGAATCAGCCCCAGCATTTT.

The chain combines TRBV6-1 with TRBJ2-7; TRBD2 is a possible D gene (5 bases). Trimming left V 4 bases short and J 4 bases short, with 17 bases between. The germline V gene encodes CDR1 MNHNS and CDR2 SASEGT. This CDR3 comprises 15 residues. DNA for the CDR3: TGTGCCAGCAGTGCACCCGGACTCCCGAAGTACGAGCAGTACTTC. Protein: CASSAPGLPKYEQYF.

The chain combines TRBV19 with TRBJ1-1, with D maybe TRBD1 (6 bases). Trimming removed 8 bases at V and 2 bases at J, with 15 bases between. The CDR3 has 14 residues. Germline CDR1 reads LNHDA; CDR2 reads SQIVND (reference sequence). CDR3 amino acids: CASSPGQKNTEAFF. Written as DNA, the CDR3 is TGTGCCAGTTCCCCTGGACAGAAAAACACTGAAGCTTTCTTT.

The rearrangement uses TRBV18 and TRBJ1-2; TRBD1 aligns across 9 bases. V dropped 0 bases and J dropped 6; count of bases not matched to a gene: 8. The CDR3 is made up of 16 amino acids. Germline V gives CDR1 KGHSH, CDR2 LQKENI. The CDR3 DNA reads TGTGCCAGCTCACCACCGGGACAGGGAAGTCTGGATGGCTACACCTTC. Amino acid sequence: CASSPPGQGSLDGYTF.

This clone is a singleton in its sample. The genes are TRBV7-7 and TRBJ2-2; D is ambiguous. Germline lookup yields CDR1 SSHAT and CDR2 FNYEAQ (reference sequence). Trimming took off 1 base at V and 8 bases at J, with 11 bases between the two ends. This CDR3 contains 14 residues. The CDR3 region has the DNA TGTGCCAGCAGCTTAGAATACGGGTTAGGGGAGCTGTTTTTT. Translating gives CASSLEYGLGELFF.